This T cell receptor beta chain was captured by sequencing in a study of blood T cell repertoires in COVID-19. Source study methods: From reference gene primer amplification, estimates of nucleated cell counts were derived. The data were produced by immunoSEQ multiplex PCR, yet TCRdb's version contains in-frame clones alone and is incomplete. V and J calls and clone size are copied from that table; D and trimming were computed from the DNA. The sample carries around 300,000 clones, roughly 87% recorded once. This CDR3 spans 17 amino acids. Germline assignment: CDR1 MDHEN and CDR2 SYDVKM. Losses at the gene ends were 6 bases for V and 5 bases for J; bases not matched to a gene: 10.

The chain has TRBV28 and TRBJ2-2; 12 positions agree with TRBD2. The clonotype was recovered from a woman between 40 and 55 years old who had recovered from COVID-19. The sequencing input was PBMCs or T cells enriched from blood (not recorded which). Here the CDR3 reads CASSPPSGRAGTGELFF. The CDR3 nucleotides read TGTGCCAGCAGCCCCCCTAGCGGGAGGGCCGGGACCGGGGAGCTGTTTTTT.